The 25 T cell receptor beta chains in this list originate from one sample, sequenced in a study of identical twins. MiXCR, applied by TCRdb to the 5' RACE reads, yields one record per CDR3 protein. The profile covers 200,000 to 300,000 distinct CDR3 sequences, with 7% appearing a single time and 3.6% taken by the ten largest. The sample also formed part of further work on yellow fever vaccine responses in identical twins.

The specimen sequenced was memory (CD45RO+) T cells sorted from blood. All receptors derive from a woman younger than 35 in good health.

This clonotype was found many times. J is TRBJ2-6 and V is TRBV6-1; 9 bases align to TRBD1. Unmatched junction bases numbered 9, after V lost 6 bases and J lost 0 bases. Germline values: CDR1 MNHNS, CDR2 SASEGT. The CDR3 runs 18 residues. CDR3 sequence: CASSTGTGKYSGANVLTF. CDR3 bases: TGTGCCAGCAGCACCGGGACAGGGAAGTACTCTGGGGCCAACGTCCTGACTTTC.

This clonotype has just a few counts. V and J are TRBV20-1 and TRBJ2-1, with TRBD1 matching over 8 bases. Germline trimming cut 0 bases from V and 7 bases from J; bases unmatched to any gene: 2. This CDR3 comprises 13 residues. Germline lookup yields CDR1 DFQATT and CDR2 SNEGSKA (reference sequence). CDR3 nucleotide sequence: TGCAGTGCTAGAGAGGACAGGGTAAATGAGCAGTTCTTC. This codes for CSAREDRVNEQFF.

This clonotype was seen more than once but under ten times. J is TRBJ1-5 and V is TRBV28; TRBD1 is a possible D gene (6 bases). Germline values: CDR1 MDHEN, CDR2 SYDVKM. The germline V and J ends were trimmed by 8 bases and 2 bases, with 16 bases remaining between them. CDR3 length equals 15 residues. CDR3 sequence reads: CASGPGAARNQPQHF. The CDR3 bases are TGTGCCAGCGGTCCGGGGGCGGCTCGCAATCAGCCCCAGCATTTT.

Regarding this clonotype: Given a much more abundant clone one base away, this may be a read error. The chain uses TRBV11-3 and TRBJ2-1, with 7 bases fitting TRBD2. Germline V CDR1 and CDR2: SGHNT, YENEEA. This CDR3 has 16 amino acids. After removal of 5 bases from V and 7 bases from J, the junction contained 14 bases not matched to a gene. CDR3 sequence reads: CASSTRVAGVNNEQFF. In DNA, the CDR3 is TGTGCCAGCAGCACCCGGGTGGCGGGAGTGAATAATGAGCAGTTCTTC.

This rearrangement joins TRBV29-1 to TRBJ2-3; the match to TRBD1 covers 10 bases. Germline V CDR1 and CDR2: SQVTM, ANQGSEA. After removal of 7 bases from V and 3 bases from J, the junction contained 4 bases not matched to a gene. This CDR3 comprises 13 residues. The CDR3 nucleotides are TGCAGCGATTGGGACAGGGGAACAGATACGCAGTATTTT. It is translated as CSDWDRGTDTQYF.

This clonotype was counted between two and nine times. The chain couples TRBV2 to TRBJ2-1; D is perhaps TRBD1 or TRBD2 (5 bases each). The ends were cut back, 4 bases at V and 4 bases at J, with 20 bases in the middle. This CDR3 is 17 amino acids long. Germline CDR1 is SNHLY and CDR2 is FYNNEI. CDR3 DNA sequence: TGTGCCAGCAGTGGAATAGGGGTCACTGGGGGATACAATGAGCAGTTCTTC. Its protein product is CASSGIGVTGGYNEQFF.

This clonotype showed up many times. The chain uses TRBV27 and TRBJ2-7, with D maybe TRBD1 (6 bases). The germline V gene has CDR1 MNHEY and CDR2 SMNVEV (reference sequence). CDR3 size: 14 residues. V gave up 8 bases and J gave up 1 base, with 15 bases separating them. CDR3 bases: TGTGCCAGCCGGAGACAGGTTCTTTCCTACGAGCAGTACTTC. Residues: CASRRQVLSYEQYF.

J is TRBJ2-3 and V is TRBV3-1; 14 nucleotides align to TRBD2. CDR3 size: 18 residues. Germline-derived CDR1 and CDR2 are LGHDT and YNNKEL (reference sequence). The ends lost 4 bases at V and 2 bases at J; junction bases unmatched: 8. The CDR3 protein is CASSPGTSGSPYTDTQYF. CDR3 coding DNA: TGTGCCAGCAGCCCGGGGACTAGCGGGAGTCCCTACACAGATACGCAGTATTTT.

This clonotype was picked up a small number of times. The chain couples TRBV5-1 to TRBJ2-7, with D maybe TRBD1 (5 bases). Germline-derived CDR1 and CDR2 are SGHRS and YFSETQ. V was pared by 0 bases and J by 2 bases, with 18 bases between. This CDR3 spans 17 amino acids. The CDR3 DNA follows: TGCGCCAGCAGCTTGGACCCGCGGTTAGGGGAACCCTACGAGCAGTACTTC. This codes for CASSLDPRLGEPYEQYF.

This clonotype was counted at least ten times. The rearrangement uses TRBV29-1 and TRBJ2-2; perhaps TRBD2 as D (7 bases). The CDR3 length is 17 residues. V lost 1 base and J lost 4, with 19 bases in between. Germline V gene data show CDR1 as SQVTM and CDR2 as ANQGSEA. CDR3 sequence (DNA): TGCAGCGTTGAAGCCTCCCCCGCGGGGGCGGGCACCGGGGAGCTGTTTTTT. It specifies CSVEASPAGAGTGELFF.

A few counts support this clonotype. The V and J genes are TRBV20-1 and TRBJ2-5; D is undetermined. CDR3 length equals 16 residues. V dropped 1 base and J dropped 5 bases, with 20 bases sitting between them. CDR1 and CDR2 (germline): DFQATT, SNEGSKA (reference sequence). In DNA form, the CDR3 reads TGCAGTGCTAGAGTCCTCTTGACGGCGAAACCGGAGACCCAGTACTTC. This translates into CSARVLLTAKPETQYF.

V usage is TRBV7-8 and J usage is TRBJ2-2; the match to TRBD2 covers 10 bases. Germline CDR1 and CDR2: SGHVS and FQNEAQ. Germline trimming cut 6 bases from V and 8 bases from J; bases unmatched to any gene: 15. CDR3 length: 17 residues. The CDR3 DNA is TGTGCCAGCAGATCGCGGGCTAGCGGGAGTGGGGCTGGGGAGCTGTTTTTT. Amino acid sequence: CASRSRASGSGAGELFF.

This clonotype was seen at least ten times. The V call is TRBV29-1, the J call TRBJ2-1, with 7 positions matching TRBD2. The trim removed 5 bases at V and 0 bases at J, leaving 16 bases unmatched. The length of the CDR3 is 18 residues. Germline V gene lookup returns CDR1 SQVTM and CDR2 ANQGSEA. The chain's CDR3 is CSVRYQSLAGLSYNEQFF. The CDR3 DNA sequence: TGCAGCGTTCGCTATCAGTCCTTAGCGGGCCTCTCCTACAATGAGCAGTTCTTC.

V is TRBV29-1 and J is TRBJ2-5, with D possibly matching TRBD2 (5 bases). This CDR3 contains 12 residues. Looked up from germline, CDR1 is SQVTM and CDR2 is ANQGSEA. V was clipped by 6 bases and J by 6 bases, with 14 bases between them. CDR3 DNA sequence: TGCAGCGTCCCTCTCGGGAAAAAGACCCAGTACTTC. Translating gives CSVPLGKKTQYF. Supplemented by reference TRBV29-1 and TRBJ2-5, the full variable domain reads SAVISQKPSRDICQRGTSLTIQCQVDSQVTMMFWYRQQPGQSLTLIATANQGSEATYESGFVIDKFPISRPNLTFSTLTVSNMSPEDSSIYLCSVPLGKKTQYFGPGTRLLVL.

This clonotype was counted only a few times. The gene calls are TRBV7-8 and TRBJ2-7; 12 bases align to TRBD2. The CDR3 has 15 amino acids. Trimming removed 3 bases from V and 4 bases from J; junction bases left unmatched: 4. Germline V CDR1 and CDR2: SGHVS, FQNEAQ. CDR3 sequence: CASSLTSGGNYEQYV. As DNA, the CDR3 is TGTGCCAGCAGCTTGACTAGCGGGGGCAATTACGAGCAGTACGTC.

This clonotype was observed a handful of times. This chain connects TRBV11-2 to TRBJ2-1; D may be TRBD1 or TRBD2 (5 bases each). The CDR3 covers 14 residues. The germline gives CDR1 SGHAT, CDR2 FQNNGV. Trimming left V 7 bases short and J 1 base short, with 11 bases between. The CDR3 sequence: CASIPGPSYNEQFF. DNA for the CDR3: TGTGCCAGCATCCCGGGACCGTCCTACAATGAGCAGTTCTTC.

This clonotype has ten or more counts. The V and J genes are TRBV20-1 and TRBJ2-5; possible D gene TRBD1, 6 bases. Trimming removed 6 bases from V and 5 bases from J, with 22 bases in between. Germline-derived CDR1 and CDR2 are DFQATT and SNEGSKA (reference sequence). CDR3 length equals 15 residues. The CDR3 loop is CSAHPLTGFVETQYF. The CDR3 bases are TGCAGTGCCCACCCTCTGACAGGTTTTGTGGAGACCCAGTACTTC.

CDR3: CASSTSLEYEQFF. CDR3 nucleotide sequence: TGTGCCAGCAGTACCTCCCTTGAGTATGAGCAGTTCTTC. The chain recombines TRBV6-4 with TRBJ2-1; D unresolved. V shed 5 bases and J shed 8 bases, with 13 bases lying between them. Germline assignment: CDR1 MRHNA and CDR2 SNTAGT. The CDR3 spans 13 residues.

The CDR3 loop reads CASSSGLAGGTGELFF. For the CDR3, the DNA is TGTGCCAGCAGCTCTGGACTAGCGGGAGGCACCGGGGAGCTGTTTTTT. V and J are TRBV7-2 and TRBJ2-2; the match to TRBD2 covers 14 bases. Per germline, CDR1 SGHTA and CDR2 FQGNSA. This CDR3 spans 16 amino acids. J lost 4 bases, V lost 4 bases, and 2 bases had no gene match.

This clonotype was observed many times. CDR3 sequence reads: CATLYSTGQTYEQYF. CDR3 nucleotides: TGTGCCACCTTATACTCAACGGGACAGACCTACGAGCAGTACTTC. The V call is TRBV10-3, the J call TRBJ2-7; 7 positions match TRBD1. Losses at the gene ends were 10 bases for V and 2 bases for J; bases not matched to a gene: 14. Per the germline V gene, CDR1 is ENHRY and CDR2 is SYGVKD. This CDR3 is 15 amino acids long.

This clonotype was observed many times. The chain is built from TRBV2 and TRBJ1-1, with 7 positions matching TRBD1. The CDR3 covers 14 residues. The ends lost 7 bases at V and 0 bases at J; junction bases unmatched: 5. Germline V CDR1 and CDR2: SNHLY, FYNNEI. CDR3 protein: CASTGQTMNTEAFF. CDR3 sequence (DNA): TGTGCCAGCACGGGACAGACCATGAACACTGAAGCTTTCTTT.

This clonotype has just a few counts. The rearrangement uses TRBV20-1 and TRBJ2-1; 7 bases align to TRBD1. Per the germline V gene, CDR1 is DFQATT and CDR2 is SNEGSKA (reference sequence). The CDR3 contains 15 residues. Trimming cost V 3 bases and J 1 base; bases outside gene matches: 6. As DNA, the CDR3 is TGCAGTGCTAGTCCCCACAGGGGATCCTACAATGAGCAGTTCTTC. This sequence encodes CSASPHRGSYNEQFF.

The J gene is TRBJ2-7, the V gene TRBV20-1; maybe TRBD2 (6 bases). The CDR3 is made up of 14 amino acids. Germline loops: CDR1 DFQATT, CDR2 SNEGSKA (reference sequence). Between the trimmed V and J ends, which lost 4 bases and 0 bases, there was a span of 13 bases. The CDR3 bases are TGCAGTGCTAAGGGGCTAGCGAACTCCTACGAGCAGTACTTC. It encodes CSAKGLANSYEQYF.

In this sample, this clonotype turned up many times. This sequence joins TRBV28 and TRBJ1-1; D is possibly TRBD1 (6 bases). Germline CDR1 and CDR2: MDHEN and SYDVKM. The CDR3 is 17 residues long. The V end was cut by 7 bases, the J end by 1 base, with 22 bases between. The CDR3 loop reads CASTTPHIQGPNTEAFF. The CDR3 bases are TGTGCCAGCACCACTCCCCATATACAGGGACCGAACACTGAAGCTTTCTTT. Complete variable domain (other parts from reference TRBV28 and TRBJ1-1): DVKVTQSSRYLVKRTGEKVFLECVQDMDHENMFWYRQDPGLGLRLIYFSYDVKMKEKGDIPEGYSVSREKKERFSLILESASTNQTSMYLCASTTPHIQGPNTEAFFGQGTRLTVV.

This clonotype was recorded many times. V usage is TRBV18 and J usage is TRBJ2-1; 12 bases match TRBD2. CDR1 is KGHSH and CDR2 is LQKENI in the germline V gene. The CDR3 length is 16 residues. The ends lost 0 bases at V and 9 bases at J; junction bases unmatched: 6. CDR3 residues: CASSPPPTSGSAEQFF. In DNA, the CDR3 is TGTGCCAGCTCACCACCTCCGACTAGCGGGAGCGCTGAGCAGTTCTTC. Supplemented by reference TRBV18 and TRBJ2-1, the full variable domain reads NAGVMQNPRHLVRRRGQEARLRCSPMKGHSHVYWYRQLPEEGLKFMVYLQKENIIDESGMPKERFSAEFPKEGPSILRIQQVVRGDSAAYFCASSPPPTSGSAEQFFGPGTRLTVL.